This TCR beta chain was captured by sequencing in a study of cytomegalovirus exposure and HLA in healthy donors (TCRdb year 2017). With regard to the full study: According to an earlier analysis of a few hundred of the donors, roughly 180 million T cells yielded some 120 million unique TCR beta sequences and about 300 Gb of sequence data. Donor age, sex, ethnicity and CMV serostatus were compiled alongside the repertoire data. The number of donors typed differed by locus, with about 629-630 for A, B, C, DRB1 and DQB1, roughly 520 for DQA1, over 600 for DPA1, and some 440 for DPB1. An early release covering 550 to 700 HLA-typed donors comprised about 300 gigabases of sequencing data and around 80 million unique TCR sequences. The study used immunosequencing to profile the T cell repertoires of hundreds of subjects and linked those repertoires to cytomegalovirus serostatus. All discovery cohort repertoires had been generated using a single sequencing platform. The genetic ancestry cluster associated with self-reported Caucasian donors included roughly 84% of the 350 to 500 genotyped donors. Among 350 to 400 genotyped donors of the cohort, an average of approximately 240,000 unique TCR beta nucleotide sequences were sequenced per donor, roughly 20% of them non-productive. An earlier analysis of around 580 of the donors used high-throughput TCR beta sequencing to judge whether each TCR beta V gene segment behaved as functional or pseudogenic. Both class I and class II loci were covered by HLA typing, at four-digit resolution. A handful of DR-DQ haplotypes were handled as single units for association and clustering because linkage in the cohort was strong. To predict cytomegalovirus infection status, the study brought together high-throughput TCR immunosequencing, statistical association of individual TCRs with disease status, and machine learning. A later analysis re-analyzed previously published TCR beta repertoires from several hundred donors and added high-resolution HLA genotyping to study TCR occurrence patterns. Rather than using new phenotypic data, the later analysis identified candidate immune exposures from TCR beta sequences and from how often those sequences occurred across donors. The study was designed to test whether signatures of past pathogen exposure could be identified by cataloging public T cell receptors. Besides the first cohort of roughly 640 subjects, a separate validation cohort made up of 120 different subjects was used. In a later genetic analysis, genome-wide SNP genotypes for about 55% of the roughly 700 donors were used, and that subset was treated as a discovery cohort. Summary of the overall study and its limitations: Correlated functional status among segregating V segments might reflect linkage disequilibrium, but an unknown experimental factor could not be ruled out. Most CMV-associated TCR beta chains appeared to be HLA-restricted in a later analysis, and the HLA associations seemed to be driven largely by CMV exposure. In a later analysis, HLA-associated TCR beta chains were found to be more clonally expanded and to have lower generation probabilities than equally common non-associated chains. A further reported finding was that TCR beta sequences accurately predicted the HLA-A and HLA-B alleles for most subjects in the first cohort. The study listed 150 to 200 TCR beta chains as associated with cytomegalovirus. In both the original and validation cohorts, the classifier was reported to diagnose cytomegalovirus status with high specificity and sensitivity. According to a later analysis, parvovirus B19, influenza, CMV and Epstein-Barr virus appeared linked to several top co-occurrence clusters. In a later analysis, the rate of TCR association differed among HLA loci, with DRB1 alleles having the most associated TCRs and HLA-C alleles having the fewest. For the cohort, immune exposure information was limited to CMV serostatus. Presence/absence analyses assumed roughly uniform sequencing depth across donors, an assumption that may not hold. When HLA alleles, especially DR and DQ, strongly co-occurred, TCR associations were difficult to assign to individual alleles. A group of highly shared sequence variants was considered likely to be a technical artifact of the sequencing pipeline. A later genetic analysis associated a missense DCLRE1C variant with V-gene and J-gene trimming of TCR beta chains, and an independent cohort replicated the association. According to the authors, the approach could potentially be generalized to other disease states and immunological phenotypes. This cohort had only TCR beta chains sequenced, and the lack of alpha or paired-chain data limited which features could be detected. In a later genetic analysis, fewer N-insertions in productive TCRs were reported among donors in an Asian-associated ancestry cluster than the roughly 700-donor mean. Seventeen rarely observed V segments, including chromosome 9 orphons, were excluded from the earlier analysis of several hundred of the donors because counts were too low. Across donors, most TCR sequences were observed very rarely, whereas some public TCRs were present in many individuals. Because HLA typing was unavailable for some donors at each locus, only the typed subset was used in association tests. Some IMGT-functional V segments, including TRBV6-2 and TRBV6-3, could not be distinguished by the 87-base-pair reads and were therefore excluded. In an earlier analysis of more than 500 of the donors, most TCR beta V segments appeared in productive rearrangements about 87% or about 30% of the time, broadly matching IMGT annotations. In vitro tests confirmed that a few of the cytomegalovirus-associated TCR beta chains recognize cytomegalovirus antigens. In a later analysis, some 18,000 TCR beta sequences were associated with specific HLA alleles at a false discovery rate of 0.05.

The cohort consisted of more than 650 healthy bone marrow donors. At the time of sampling, all cohort members were nominally healthy, though unrecorded immune exposures were likely present. The donor tested CMV seropositive and was one of the 289 seropositive cohort members. A peripheral blood sample was provided by each donor, and peripheral blood mononuclear cells were used for TCR beta sequencing. Genomic DNA was extracted from the blood cell samples with the Qiagen DNeasy Blood Extraction Kit. Trimmed from V: 2 bases; trimmed from J: 3 bases; junction bases lacking a gene match: 2. The CDR3 runs 14 amino acids, cysteine and phenylalanine included. Only the CDR3 region is kept as DNA, spanning 42 bases read in frame from base 1. Reading the germline V gene (reference sequence) gives CDR1 MNHNY and CDR2 SVGAGI. The library came from the immunoSEQ multiplex PCR assay. For the multiplex PCR, a mixture combining 60 forward primers for TCR Vbeta segments and 13 reverse primers for TCR Jbeta segments was used. The CDR3 region of rearranged TCR beta genes was amplified from genomic DNA with a multiplex PCR assay. On the Illumina HiSeq System, the amplified TCR beta libraries were sequenced as 87-base-pair reads. Per the original workflow: A later analysis tallied roughly 80 million unique TCR beta chains across the approximately 670 repertoires, and approximately 9.9 million of those chains were shared by two or more donors. Raw reads were error-corrected and collapsed into unique sequences with a nearest-neighbor algorithm that merged closely related sequences to remove PCR and sequencing errors. To assign V, D and J gene segments, CDR3 sequences were aligned to IMGT reference sequences. Each retained sequence needed at least a six-nucleotide match to both a V gene segment and a J gene segment. A rearrangement counted as productive if the CDR3 had no stop codons and remained in frame with V and J, and every other rearrangement counted as non-productive. CDR3 was defined according to IMGT convention as the region running from the second conserved V-encoded cysteine to the conserved J-encoded phenylalanine. The earlier analysis of 500 to 650 of the donors excluded any sequence lacking an unambiguous match to a single V gene segment. In an earlier analysis of approximately 590 of the donors, V segments were called functional above 56.7% productive rearrangements and were called segregating when the between-donor standard deviation exceeded 5%. A statistical classification framework was built to diagnose cytomegalovirus status from the catalog of TCR beta chain sequences. In a later analysis, TCR nucleotide sequences were compared against IMGT/GENE-DB human TR gene sequences so that V and J genes could be assigned. A later analysis assigned CDR3 sequences and most-parsimonious VDJ recombination scenarios with the TCRdist pipeline. A later analysis defined each TCR beta chain by its CDR3 amino acid sequence plus V-gene family, and excluded reads lacking a unique V-gene family. As a way to deal with suspected cross-contamination and a sequencing artifact, a later analysis dropped approximately 570 nucleotide sequences that were highly shared and had low generation probability. In a later analysis, a clonal expansion index for each public chain was calculated from normalized within-repertoire ranks of inferred template counts. Generation probabilities in a later analysis came from a VDJ recombination model fitted to out-of-frame rearrangements, and those results were checked against IGoR. Hypergeometric tests were used in a later analysis to score TCR-TCR, TCR-HLA and TCR-CMV co-occurrence, with a repertoire-size bias correction applied to the TCR pairs. A later analysis estimated false discovery rates by permuting HLA or CMV assignments 20 times. In a later analysis, co-occurring TCRs were grouped with DBSCAN, and TCRdist sequence similarity was added when clustering was performed within HLA-allele-positive subsets. Repertoires with fewer than 30,000 or more than 120,000 public chains were left out of co-occurrence clustering, as were a few repertoires with anomalous nucleotide sharing. In TCRdb, the immuneACCESS table is reduced to in-frame sequences with V and J assigned. These tables do not hold every clone; where another copy was compared, an unresolved V gene accounts for under half, and the others remain unexplained. V and J calls and clone size follow that table, whereas D and trimming were derived from the DNA. Within this sample are more than 55,000 clones, with 74% of them counted one time only. Around 10% of the sample comes from the top ten.

To note about this clone: This receptor's antigen is unknown. Per-base qualities were not stored, and no clone one base away is much larger.

The clonotype was recovered from a woman in her sixties or seventies in good health and CMV-seropositive. The source material was PBMCs. This sequence uses TRBV6-6 and TRBJ2-7; 9 bases in between match TRBD1. The base sequence is TGTGCCAGCAGTTACGTGGGACAGGGCTACGAGCAGTACTTC. Its protein product is CASSYVGQGYEQYF.